These 23 T cell receptor beta chains were all obtained from the same sample, sequenced in a study of CD8+ T cells in alopecia areata. Sequencing relied on a cDNA template that was reverse transcribed from extracted RNA. Measured with immunoSEQ multiplex PCR; TCRdb has only the in-frame clones, and not every one. The sample lists some 180,000 clones; about 63% were seen once. Source: CD4+ T cells sorted from blood, taken at week 0. All receptors come from a human donor with alopecia areata.

Only one count was recorded for this clone. The rearrangement joins TRBV5-6 to TRBJ1-1; perhaps TRBD1 as D (5 bases). The V end was cut by 5 bases, the J end by 1 base, with 9 bases between. Germline V gene data show CDR1 as SGHDT and CDR2 as YYEEEE. CDR3 size: 13 residues. DNA for the CDR3: TGTGCCAGCAGTTGGGGGTGGAACACTGAAGCTTTCTTT. Translated: CASSWGWNTEAFF.

This rearrangement joins TRBV7-2 to TRBJ2-6; D not certain. The CDR3 totals 15 residues. Trimming shortened V by 3 bases and J by 2 bases, and 8 bases separated the two germline ends. Per the germline V gene, CDR1 is SGHTA and CDR2 is FQGNSA. The DNA of the CDR3 is TGTGCCAGCAGCTTCGGCGAGGCTGGGGCCAACGTCCTGACTTTC. Its protein is CASSFGEAGANVLTF. Filled out from reference TRBV7-2 and TRBJ2-6, the complete variable domain reads GAGVSQSPSNKVTEKGKDVELRCDPISGHTALYWYRQSLGQGLEFLIYFQGNSAPDKSGLPSDRFSAERTGGSVSTLTIQRTQQEDSAVYLCASSFGEAGANVLTFGAGSRLTVL.

The rearrangement uses TRBV5-1 and TRBJ1-2; a possible D gene is TRBD1 (5 bases). Germline V gene data show CDR1 as SGHRS and CDR2 as YFSETQ. V lost 4 bases and J lost 8, with 12 bases in between. The CDR3 covers 12 residues. CDR3 DNA sequence: TGCGCCAGCAGCGAGGGGCTAAAGGGCTACACCTTC. Translating gives CASSEGLKGYTF.

The genes are TRBV2 and TRBJ1-5; D is uncertain. With 8 bases removed from V and 4 bases from J, the gap between germline ends came to 12 bases. The CDR3 has 13 amino acids. Germline-derived CDR1 and CDR2 are SNHLY and FYNNEI. CDR3 DNA sequence: TGTGCCAGCGAGGGTGGGGATAATCAGCCCCAGCATTTT. Protein sequence: CASEGGDNQPQHF.

The V and J genes are TRBV29-1 and TRBJ2-4; D gene uncertain. Trimming stripped 0 bases from V and 6 bases from J, with 18 bases between. Germline CDR1 is SQVTM and CDR2 is ANQGSEA. The CDR3 is made up of 16 amino acids. The DNA for the CDR3 is TGCAGCGTTGAAGATTGGCTACAGCCGGGTTTAAACATTCAGTACTTC. This gives the protein CSVEDWLQPGLNIQYF.

This sequence joins TRBV30 and TRBJ1-2, with D unclear. The germline CDR1 and CDR2 sequences are GTSNPN and SVGIG (reference sequence). This CDR3 region has 12 residues. Trimming stripped 1 base from V and 3 bases from J, with 6 bases between. The CDR3 region has the DNA TGTGCCTGGAGTGACTCGGACTATGGCTACACCTTC. Encoded protein: CAWSDSDYGYTF.

The chain uses TRBV29-1 and TRBJ1-1; D might be TRBD1 (6 bases). V was shortened by 5 bases and J by 9 bases, with 10 bases between the two germline ends. CDR1 and CDR2 from the germline V gene are SQVTM and ANQGSEA. The CDR3 spans 10 residues. The CDR3 here is CSVNRDKAFF. Written as DNA, the CDR3 is TGCAGCGTTAACAGGGATAAAGCTTTCTTT.

This clone appeared a single time. The chain links TRBV5-1 to TRBJ2-3; TRBD1 matches at 7 bases. V lost 4 bases, J lost 4 bases, and 6 bases stayed unmatched. The CDR3 has 14 residues. Germline V gene sequence: CDR1 SGHRS, CDR2 YFSETQ. CDR3 in DNA: TGCGCCAGCAGCAGGGGGCCTAATGCAGATACGCAGTATTTT. Amino acid sequence: CASSRGPNADTQYF. Full variable domain (missing parts from reference TRBV5-1 and TRBJ2-3): KAGVTQTPRYLIKTRGQQVTLSCSPISGHRSVSWYQQTPGQGLQFLFEYFSETQRNKGNFPGRFSGRQFSNSRSEMNVSTLELGDSALYLCASSRGPNADTQYFGPGTRLTVL.

The chain has TRBV29-1 and TRBJ2-7; no firm D call. CDR3 length equals 13 residues. CDR1 and CDR2 from the germline V gene are SQVTM and ANQGSEA. The V gene lost 4 bases and the J gene lost 5 bases, with 15 bases spanning the gap. The CDR3 DNA reads as TGCAGCGTTGGGTACGCACTCCTGGACGAGCAGTACTTC. This gives the protein CSVGYALLDEQYF.

This clone appeared a few times. Written as DNA, the CDR3 is TGTGCCAGCAGCCACGCAGGGAAAAATTCACCCCTCCACTTT. Amino acid sequence: CASSHAGKNSPLHF. V usage is TRBV14 and J usage is TRBJ1-6; D is perhaps TRBD1 (5 bases). CDR1 and CDR2 (germline): SGHDN, FVKESK. Trimming removed 3 bases from V and 7 bases from J, with 10 bases in between. CDR3 size: 14 residues.

The chain uses TRBV6-1 and TRBJ2-2; D is perhaps TRBD1 (5 bases). The V gene lost 5 bases and the J gene lost 3 bases, with 10 bases spanning the gap. This CDR3 has 14 amino acids. Germline V gene data show CDR1 as MNHNS and CDR2 as SASEGT. The CDR3 loop reads CASSPDRDTGELFF. CDR3 nucleotides: TGTGCCAGCAGTCCTGACAGAGACACCGGGGAGCTGTTTTTT.

V is TRBV29-1 and J is TRBJ1-1; D is unresolved. The V gene's germline CDR1 is SQVTM and CDR2 ANQGSEA. Deletions cut 3 bases from V and 2 bases from J, with 10 bases between. The CDR3 loop spans 13 amino acids. CDR3 region: CSVEGKVNTEAFF. The CDR3 DNA follows: TGCAGCGTTGAGGGGAAGGTAAACACTGAAGCTTTCTTT.

V usage is TRBV2 and J usage is TRBJ2-3; perhaps TRBD2 as D (6 bases). Trimming left V 6 bases short and J 6 bases short, with 10 bases between. CDR1 is SNHLY and CDR2 is FYNNEI in the germline V gene. CDR3 size: 12 residues. The CDR3 DNA is TGTGCCAGCAGGGATCTAGCGGATACGCAGTATTTT. Its protein product is CASRDLADTQYF. Drawing the rest from reference TRBV2 and TRBJ2-3, the complete variable domain is EPEVTQTPSHQVTQMGQEVILRCVPISNHLYFYWYRQILGQKVEFLVSFYNNEISEKSEIFDDQFSVERPDGSNFTLKIRSTKLEDSAMYFCASRDLADTQYFGPGTRLTVL.

The chain combines TRBV15 with TRBJ2-2; TRBD2 might be the D (6 bases). Germline CDR1 LNHNV, CDR2 YYDKDF (reference sequence). Between the trimmed V and J ends, which lost 1 base and 6 bases, there was a span of 9 bases. The CDR3 is 14 residues long. CDR3 DNA: TGTGCCACCAGCAGAGGCGGGGTCCCCGGGGAGCTGTTTTTT. This sequence encodes CATSRGGVPGELFF.

The table lists this clone with a count of one. This chain joins TRBV9 and TRBJ2-5, with unresolved D. Germline-derived CDR1 and CDR2 are SGDLS and YYNGEE. V gave up 4 bases and J gave up 5 bases, with 15 bases separating them. The CDR3 contains 14 residues. The CDR3 DNA sequence: TGTGCCAGCAGCCCTGGCGTCGGGTACGAGACCCAGTACTTC. Its protein is CASSPGVGYETQYF.

The chain couples TRBV30 to TRBJ1-2; 7 positions agree with TRBD1. V was clipped by 4 bases and J by 5 bases; unmatched bases: 7. The CDR3 extends over 13 amino acids. The germline gives CDR1 GTSNPN, CDR2 SVGIG (reference sequence). CDR3: CAWTPTGLYGYTF. In nucleotides, the CDR3 is TGTGCCTGGACACCGACAGGGTTATATGGCTACACCTTC.

The gene calls are TRBV30 and TRBJ2-5, with 9 bases lining up with TRBD1. Germline V gene sequence: CDR1 GTSNPN, CDR2 SVGIG (reference sequence). The ends lost 3 bases at V and 4 bases at J; junction bases unmatched: 6. There are 14 residues in the CDR3. The CDR3 sequence: CAWRRTGDRETQYF. In DNA, the CDR3 is TGTGCCTGGAGAAGGACAGGGGATCGAGAGACCCAGTACTTC. Full variable domain (remainder filled in from reference TRBV30 and TRBJ2-5): SQTIHQWPATLVQPVGSPLSLECTVEGTSNPNLYWYRQAAGRGLQLLFYSVGIGQISSEVPQNLSASRPQDRQFILSSKKLLLSDSGFYLCAWRRTGDRETQYFGPGTRLLVL.

The sample holds a few counts of this clone. The chain has TRBV7-9 and TRBJ2-7, with D possibly being TRBD1 or TRBD2 (5 bases each). The CDR3 runs 14 residues. Trimming left V 4 bases short and J 2 bases short, with 12 bases between. Germline V gene lookup returns CDR1 SEHNR and CDR2 FQNEAQ (reference sequence). The CDR3 region has the DNA TGTGCCAGCAGCTGGGACCCCCCTGCCTACGAGCAGTACTTC. This translates into CASSWDPPAYEQYF.

This clone was observed a handful of times. This chain connects TRBV30 to TRBJ2-3; D unclear. The CDR3 sequence is 11 residues long. The V gene's germline CDR1 is GTSNPN and CDR2 SVGIG (reference sequence). The V end was cut by 8 bases, the J end by 6 bases, with 12 bases between. The CDR3 bases are TGTGCCGGATTATTTTGGGATACGCAGTATTTT. As protein: CAGLFWDTQYF.

CDR3 in amino acids: CAIRAGTSSYEQYF. The CDR3 DNA reads as TGTGCCATTAGGGCCGGGACTAGCTCCTACGAGCAGTACTTC. The V and J genes are TRBV10-3 and TRBJ2-7, with 8 bases fitting TRBD2. Germline CDR1 ENHRY, CDR2 SYGVKD. The CDR3 consists of 14 residues. V was clipped by 9 bases and J by 0 bases; unmatched bases: 7.

J is TRBJ2-1 and V is TRBV27; D uncertain. Deletions cut 3 bases from V and 7 bases from J, with 10 bases between. Germline lookup yields CDR1 MNHEY and CDR2 SMNVEV (reference sequence). The CDR3 runs 13 residues. The CDR3 is CASSFRQVNEQFF. DNA for the CDR3: TGTGCCAGCAGTTTCCGACAAGTTAATGAGCAGTTCTTC.

V is TRBV7-9 and J is TRBJ2-1; no firm D call. Per the germline V gene, CDR1 is SEHNR and CDR2 is FQNEAQ (reference sequence). The CDR3 consists of 12 residues. Trimming left V 3 bases short and J 7 bases short, with 7 bases between. The chain's CDR3 is CASSFVQNEQFF. For the CDR3, the DNA is TGTGCCAGCAGCTTTGTTCAGAATGAGCAGTTCTTC.

The rearrangement joins TRBV7-2 to TRBJ2-3; TRBD1 aligns across 7 bases. V shed 5 bases and J 1 base; nucleotides not matched to a gene: 9. The length of the CDR3 is 16 residues. The germline V gene has CDR1 SGHTA and CDR2 FQGNSA. CDR3 DNA: TGTGCCAGCAGCCCGGTAGCCGGGACAGGCACAGATACGCAGTATTTT. Amino acid sequence: CASSPVAGTGTDTQYF.